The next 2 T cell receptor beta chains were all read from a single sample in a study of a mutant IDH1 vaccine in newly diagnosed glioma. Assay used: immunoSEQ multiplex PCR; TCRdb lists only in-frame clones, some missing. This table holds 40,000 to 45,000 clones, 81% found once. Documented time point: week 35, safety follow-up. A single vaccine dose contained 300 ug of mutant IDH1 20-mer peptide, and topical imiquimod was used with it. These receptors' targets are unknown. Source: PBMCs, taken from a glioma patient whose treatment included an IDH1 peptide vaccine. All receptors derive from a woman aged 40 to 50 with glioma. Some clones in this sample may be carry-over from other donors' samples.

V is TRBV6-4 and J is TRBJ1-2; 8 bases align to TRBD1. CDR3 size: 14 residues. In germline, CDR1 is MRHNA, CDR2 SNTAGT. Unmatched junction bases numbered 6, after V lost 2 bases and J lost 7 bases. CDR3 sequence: CASSDAGGRGGYTF. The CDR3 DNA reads TGTGCCAGCAGTGACGCAGGGGGCAGGGGTGGCTACACCTTC.

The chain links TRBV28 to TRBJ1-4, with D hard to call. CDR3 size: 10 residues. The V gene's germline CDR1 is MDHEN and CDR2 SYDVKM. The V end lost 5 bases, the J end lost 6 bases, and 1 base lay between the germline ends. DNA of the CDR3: TGTGCCAGCAGTGATGAAAAACTGTTTTTT. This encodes CASSDEKLFF.